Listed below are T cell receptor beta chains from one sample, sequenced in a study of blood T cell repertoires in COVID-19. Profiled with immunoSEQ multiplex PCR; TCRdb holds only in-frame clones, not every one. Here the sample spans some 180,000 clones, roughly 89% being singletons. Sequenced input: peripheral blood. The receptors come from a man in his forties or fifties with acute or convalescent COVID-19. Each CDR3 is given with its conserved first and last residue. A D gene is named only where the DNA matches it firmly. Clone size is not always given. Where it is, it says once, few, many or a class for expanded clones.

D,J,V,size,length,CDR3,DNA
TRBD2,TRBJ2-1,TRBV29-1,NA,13,CSVGTSISDEQFF,TGCAGCGTCGGGACTAGTATTAGCGATGAGCAGTTCTTC
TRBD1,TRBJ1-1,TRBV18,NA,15,CASSPGTGREAEAFF,TGTGCCAGCTCACCAGGGACAGGGAGGGAGGCTGAAGCTTTCTTT
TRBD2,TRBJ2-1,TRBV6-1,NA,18,CASSEAFVGGTTDNEQFF,TGTGCCAGCAGTGAAGCGTTTGTCGGAGGGACTACTGACAATGAGCAGTTCTTC
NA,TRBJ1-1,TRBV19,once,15,CASSVSRDWLQEAFF,TGTGCCAGTAGTGTCTCCCGGGACTGGCTACAAGAAGCTTTCTTT
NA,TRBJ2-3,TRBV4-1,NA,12,CASSQVGGTQYF,TGCGCCAGCAGCCAAGTGGGGGGTACGCAGTATTTT
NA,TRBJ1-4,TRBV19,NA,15,CASSGLTEGGEKLFF,TGTGCCAGTAGTGGATTAACCGAAGGGGGTGAAAAACTGTTTTTT
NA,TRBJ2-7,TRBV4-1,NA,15,CASSQGTGISYEQYF,TGCGCCAGCAGCCAAGGAACAGGGATATCCTACGAGCAGTACTTC
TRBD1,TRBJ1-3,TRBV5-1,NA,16,CASSQWTGGFGNTIYF,TGCGCCAGCAGCCAGTGGACAGGGGGCTTTGGAAACACCATATATTTT
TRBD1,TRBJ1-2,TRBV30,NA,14,CAWTTGTGIAGYTF,TGTGCCTGGACTACCGGGACAGGTATAGCTGGCTACACCTTC
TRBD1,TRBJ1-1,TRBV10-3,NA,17,CAISESAWGTVNTEAFF,TGTGCCATCAGTGAGTCGGCGTGGGGGACAGTGAACACTGAAGCTTTCTTT